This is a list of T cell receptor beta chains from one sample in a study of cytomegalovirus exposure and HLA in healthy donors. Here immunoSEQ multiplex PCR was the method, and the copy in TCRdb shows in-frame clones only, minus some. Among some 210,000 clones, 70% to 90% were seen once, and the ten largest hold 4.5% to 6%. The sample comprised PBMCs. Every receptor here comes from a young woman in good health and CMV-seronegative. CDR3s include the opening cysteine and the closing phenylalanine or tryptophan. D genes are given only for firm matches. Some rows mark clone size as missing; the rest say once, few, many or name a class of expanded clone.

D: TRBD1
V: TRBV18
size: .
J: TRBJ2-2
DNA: TGTGCCAGCTCACCTCCAACAGGGGCGAACACCGGGGAGCTGTTTTTT
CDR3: CASSPPTGANTGELFF

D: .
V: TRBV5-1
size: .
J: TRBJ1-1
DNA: TGCGCCAGCAGCTTGGTGCAGGGCCGGGGGAACACTGAAGCTTTCTTT
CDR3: CASSLVQGRGNTEAFF

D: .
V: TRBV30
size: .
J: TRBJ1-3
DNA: TGTGCTTGGATCTCTGGAAACACCATATATTTT
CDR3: CAWISGNTIYF

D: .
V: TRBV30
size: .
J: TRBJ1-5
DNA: TGTGCCTGGAGTGTAGAAAGTAATCAGCCCCAGCATTTT
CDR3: CAWSVESNQPQHF

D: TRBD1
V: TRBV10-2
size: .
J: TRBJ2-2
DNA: TGCGCCACCAGACAGGGCGTGGAGACCGGGGAGCTGTTTTTT
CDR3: CATRQGVETGELFF

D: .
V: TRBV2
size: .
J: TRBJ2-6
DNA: TGTGCCAGCAGTAGTCAGGGTACAGTATCGGGGGCCAACGTCCTGACTTTC
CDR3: CASSSQGTVSGANVLTF

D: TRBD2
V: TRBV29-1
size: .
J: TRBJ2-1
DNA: TGCAGCGTACCGCTAGCGGGGGGGTTCAATGAGCAGTTCTTC
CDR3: CSVPLAGGFNEQFF

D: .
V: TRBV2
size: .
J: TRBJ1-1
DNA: TGTGCCAGCAGGGTCAGGGCCCAGAACACTGAAGCTTTCTTT
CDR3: CASRVRAQNTEAFF

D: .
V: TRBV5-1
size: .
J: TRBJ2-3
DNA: TGCGCCAGCACCATTGGGCGCGTGGGCACAGATACGCAGTATTTT
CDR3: CASTIGRVGTDTQYF

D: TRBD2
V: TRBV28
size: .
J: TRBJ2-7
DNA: TGTGCCAGCAGCCATCCTAGCGGGACGAGGGAGCAGTACTTC
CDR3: CASSHPSGTREQYF

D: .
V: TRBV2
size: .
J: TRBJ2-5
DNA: TGTGCCAGCCGTCGGAGCATAACTGAGACCCAGTACTTC
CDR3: CASRRSITETQYF

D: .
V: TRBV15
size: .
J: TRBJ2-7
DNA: TGTGCCACCAGCAGAGTCAGGAACCCTACGGAGCAGTACTTC
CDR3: CATSRVRNPTEQYF

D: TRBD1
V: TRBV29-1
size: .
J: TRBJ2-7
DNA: TGCAGCGTTGTCCCGGACAGGGCCTACGAGCAGTACTTC
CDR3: CSVVPDRAYEQYF

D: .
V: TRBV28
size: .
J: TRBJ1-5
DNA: TGTGCCAGCAGTTTACCCGGGGCACAGCAGCCCCAGCATTTT
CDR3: CASSLPGAQQPQHF

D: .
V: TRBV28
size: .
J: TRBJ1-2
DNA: TGTGCCAGCCTCCGGCGGGGAGGGGCTCCAATTAACTATGGCTACACCTTC
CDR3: CASLRRGGAPINYGYTF

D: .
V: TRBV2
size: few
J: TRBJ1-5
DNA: TGTGCCAGCAGTCCCAGGTACAATAGCAATCAGCCCCAGCATTTT
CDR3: CASSPRYNSNQPQHF

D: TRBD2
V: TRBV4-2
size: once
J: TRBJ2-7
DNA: TGTGCCAGCAGCCAAGAGGTAGCGGGAGGAGGCTACGAGCAGTACTTC
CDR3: CASSQEVAGGGYEQYF

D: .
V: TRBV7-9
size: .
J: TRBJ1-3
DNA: TGTGCCAGCCGGGACTCTACTGGAAACACCATATATTTT
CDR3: CASRDSTGNTIYF

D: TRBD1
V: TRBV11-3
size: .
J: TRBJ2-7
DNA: TGTGCCAGCAGCAAGGACAGGGGAGGCGAGCAGTACTTC
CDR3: CASSKDRGGEQYF

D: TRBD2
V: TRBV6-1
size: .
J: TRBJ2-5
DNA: TGTGCCACCCTGGGTAGCGGGGGCCGGGGTGACCAGTACTTC
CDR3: CATLGSGGRGDQYF

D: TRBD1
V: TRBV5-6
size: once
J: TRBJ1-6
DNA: TGTGCCAGCAGCTTGAGAGGGGGCAGGGGTTCACCCCTCCACTTT
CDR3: CASSLRGGRGSPLHF

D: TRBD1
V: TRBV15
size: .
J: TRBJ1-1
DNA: TGTGCCACCAGCAACGACAGGGGGCGAACTGAAGCTTTCTTT
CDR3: CATSNDRGRTEAFF

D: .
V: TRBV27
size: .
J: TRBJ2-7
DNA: TGTGCCAGCGCCAGTGAGGGGTTAACCTACGAGCAGTACTTC
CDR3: CASASEGLTYEQYF

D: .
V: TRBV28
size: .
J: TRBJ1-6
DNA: TGTGCCAGCAGCCAACCCCCGGCGGCAAGTTCACCCCTCCACTTT
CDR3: CASSQPPAASSPLHF

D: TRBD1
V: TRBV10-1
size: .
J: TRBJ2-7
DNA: TGCGCCAGCAGTGAGGGGACAGGGGGGACCTACGAGCAGTACTTC
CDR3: CASSEGTGGTYEQYF

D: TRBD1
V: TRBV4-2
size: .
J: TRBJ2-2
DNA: TGTGCCAGCAGCCAAAGAGTAGGACAGGGGTCTCCTAACGGGGAGCTGTTTTTT
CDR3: CASSQRVGQGSPNGELFF

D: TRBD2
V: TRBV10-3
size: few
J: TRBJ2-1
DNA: TGTGCCATCAGTGATCGGGGGGATGAGCAGTTCTTC
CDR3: CAISDRGDEQFF

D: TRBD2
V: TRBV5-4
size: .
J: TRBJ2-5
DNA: TGTGCCAGCAGCTGGGGGCTAGCGGGGGAAGAGACCCAGTACTTC
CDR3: CASSWGLAGEETQYF

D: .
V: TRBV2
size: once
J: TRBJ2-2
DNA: TGTGCCAGCAGTGAAACACAACAGGGAGCCGGGGAGCTGTTTTTT
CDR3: CASSETQQGAGELFF

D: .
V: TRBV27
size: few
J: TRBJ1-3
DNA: TGTGCCAGCAGTTTAGGTGTTACGGGAAACACCATATATTTT
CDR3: CASSLGVTGNTIYF

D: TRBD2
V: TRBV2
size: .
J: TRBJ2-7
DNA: TGTGCCAGCAGTACCTGGACGGGAAGGACTAGCGGGTTCCCTTGGTACTTC
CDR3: CASSTWTGRTSGFPWYF

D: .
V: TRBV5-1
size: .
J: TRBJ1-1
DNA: TGCGCCAGCAGCTTGGGGCTAGACACTGAAGCTTTCTTT
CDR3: CASSLGLDTEAFF

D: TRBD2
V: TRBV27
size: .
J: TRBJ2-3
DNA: TGTGCCAGCAGACGGGAGGGCCGAGATACGCAGTATTTT
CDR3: CASRREGRDTQYF

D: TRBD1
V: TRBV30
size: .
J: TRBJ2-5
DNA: TGTGCCATGGGAGGACAGGGATTTGTGACCCAGTACTTC
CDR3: CAMGGQGFVTQYF

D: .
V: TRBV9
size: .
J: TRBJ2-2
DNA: TGTGCCAGCAGCGGCGGCGGGGGCTGGAACACCGGGGAGCTGTTTTTT
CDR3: CASSGGGGWNTGELFF

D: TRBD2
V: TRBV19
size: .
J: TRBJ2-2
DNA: TGTGCCAGTAGTTTCAGCGGGATCACCGGGGAGCTGTTTTTT
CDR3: CASSFSGITGELFF

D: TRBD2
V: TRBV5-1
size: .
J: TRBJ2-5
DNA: TGCGCCAGCAGCCCGGGGACTAGCGGGAGGGAGTACCAAGAGACCCAGTACTTC
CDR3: CASSPGTSGREYQETQYF

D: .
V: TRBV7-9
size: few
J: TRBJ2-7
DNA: TGTGCCAGCAGCTTAAAGGGGTTAGCCTACGAGCAGTACTTC
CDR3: CASSLKGLAYEQYF

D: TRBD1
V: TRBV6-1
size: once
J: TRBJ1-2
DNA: TGTGCCAGCAGTGAATCCGGGACAGGGTACTATGGCTACACCTTC
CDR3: CASSESGTGYYGYTF

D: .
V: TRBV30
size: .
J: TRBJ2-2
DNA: TGTGCCTGGAGTGTTAAGAAGAACACCGGGGAGCTGTTTTTT
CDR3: CAWSVKKNTGELFF

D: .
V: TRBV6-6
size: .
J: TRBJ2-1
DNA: TGTGCCAGCAGCCTCAACAATGAGCAGTTCTTC
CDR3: CASSLNNEQFF

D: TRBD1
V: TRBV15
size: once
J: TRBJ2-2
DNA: TGTGCCACCAGCAGTCACCCTGTCGGGACAGGGGCCACCGGGGAGCTGTTTTTT
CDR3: CATSSHPVGTGATGELFF

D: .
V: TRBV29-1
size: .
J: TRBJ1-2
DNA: TGCAGCGTTGTGGGGCTCAACTATGGCTACACCTTC
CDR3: CSVVGLNYGYTF

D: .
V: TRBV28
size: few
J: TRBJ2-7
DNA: TGTGCCAGCAGTCGTCCGAACCCGGGTACCTACGAGCAGTACTTC
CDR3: CASSRPNPGTYEQYF

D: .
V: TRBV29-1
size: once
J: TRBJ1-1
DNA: TGCAGCGGTCGAAGGGGTTTGAACACTGAAGCTTTCTTT
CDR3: CSGRRGLNTEAFF

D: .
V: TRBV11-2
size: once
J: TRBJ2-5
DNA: TGTGCCAGCAGCTTAGGGCCAGGGCCCCAAGAGACCCAGTACTTC
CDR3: CASSLGPGPQETQYF

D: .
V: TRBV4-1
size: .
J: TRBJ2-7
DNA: TGCGCCAGCAGCCAAGTGCCAGGCTTCTACGAGCAGTACTTC
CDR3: CASSQVPGFYEQYF

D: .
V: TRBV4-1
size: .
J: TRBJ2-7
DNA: TGCGCCAGCAGCCAAGACGCGAGGAACTCCTACGAGCAGTACTTC
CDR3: CASSQDARNSYEQYF